These 15 T cell receptor beta chains share one sample of origin, sequenced in a study of response to subunit inactivated influenza vaccine. From the RT-PCR reads, TCRdb called clonotypes with MiXCR, one entry per CDR3 protein. The table shows 550,000 to 600,000 distinct CDR3 sequences, with roughly 12% occurring only once. The sample was PBMCs from blood, taken on the day of vaccination. The receptors were gathered from a man aged 50 to 59 who received an inactivated influenza vaccine.

This clonotype was found a few times. This rearrangement joins TRBV18 to TRBJ2-7; tentative D call: TRBD2 (6 bases). CDR1 and CDR2 from the germline V gene are KGHSH and LQKENI. CDR3 size: 15 residues. V lost 2 bases to trimming and J lost 5 bases, with 16 bases between them. Here the CDR3 DNA reads TGTGCCAGCTCACCAGGGCGCGGAGGGGTCAACGAGCAGTACTTC. Protein sequence: CASSPGRGGVNEQYF.

This chain connects TRBV11-2 to TRBJ2-7, with a weak D call TRBD2 (6 bases). The CDR3 is 15 amino acids. The germline gives CDR1 SGHAT, CDR2 FQNNGV. Trimming removed 1 base at V and 2 bases at J, with 12 bases between. This CDR3 reads CASSLVPAGPYEQYF. The CDR3 DNA is TGTGCCAGCAGCTTAGTCCCAGCGGGCCCCTACGAGCAGTACTTC.

The V call is TRBV20-1, the J call TRBJ2-5, with TRBD2 matching over 7 bases. V shed 5 bases, J shed 3 bases, and the junction held 6 bases outside the gene matches. In germline, CDR1 is DFQATT, CDR2 SNEGSKA (reference sequence). CDR3 size: 13 residues. CDR3 region: CSAGGRWEETQYF. As DNA, the CDR3 is TGCAGTGCTGGCGGGAGATGGGAAGAGACCCAGTACTTC.

There are a few counts of this clonotype. The genes are TRBV5-1 and TRBJ1-3, with a possible D match to TRBD1 (5 bases). Germline loops: CDR1 SGHRS, CDR2 YFSETQ. This CDR3 is built from 16 residues. V gave up 3 bases and J gave up 0 bases, with 13 bases separating them. The CDR3 nucleotides are TGCGCCAGCAGCTACCGGGACGTCAGCTCTGGAAACACCATATATTTT. Its protein is CASSYRDVSSGNTIYF.

The rearrangement uses TRBV24-1 and TRBJ2-5, with 9 bases matching TRBD1. V was pared by 0 bases and J by 1 base, with 2 bases of the junction left unmatched. Germline CDR1 is KGHDR and CDR2 is SFDVKD. This CDR3 region has 16 residues. The CDR3 reads CATSDLGTGSQETQYF. The CDR3 DNA is TGTGCCACCAGTGATTTGGGGACAGGGTCCCAAGAGACCCAGTACTTC.

The rearrangement links TRBV20-1 to TRBJ1-5, with D maybe TRBD1 (5 bases). CDR1 DFQATT and CDR2 SNEGSKA come from the germline V gene (reference sequence). The CDR3 consists of 13 residues. The CDR3 sequence: CSATGRGNQPQHF. The CDR3 DNA reads TGCAGCGCAACGGGGCGAGGCAATCAGCCCCAGCATTTT.

The table lists this clonotype with many counts. The chain joins TRBV11-2 to TRBJ2-7; 13 positions agree with TRBD2. This CDR3 contains 15 residues. The germline V gene encodes CDR1 SGHAT and CDR2 FQNNGV. V dropped 2 bases and J dropped 6; count of bases not matched to a gene: 4. CDR3 region: CASSLWTSGRGEQYF. CDR3 nucleotide sequence: TGTGCCAGCAGCTTATGGACTAGCGGGAGAGGCGAGCAGTACTTC.

This clonotype was seen a few times. The rearrangement links TRBV24-1 to TRBJ2-7; 8 nucleotides match TRBD1. Trimming at V came to 4 bases and at J to 6 bases, leaving 4 bases not matched to a gene. Germline V CDR1 and CDR2: KGHDR, SFDVKD. The CDR3 runs to 13 residues. CDR3 amino acids: CATSDPTGAEQYF. Here the CDR3 DNA reads TGTGCCACCAGTGACCCGACAGGGGCCGAGCAGTACTTC.

The rearrangement links TRBV5-1 to TRBJ2-5; maybe TRBD2 (6 bases). CDR1 and CDR2 from the germline V gene are SGHRS and YFSETQ. Trimming cost V 0 bases and J 2 bases, with 14 bases left between them. The CDR3 is 16 residues long. CDR3 sequence reads: CASSLVGTSIQETQYF. CDR3 in DNA: TGCGCCAGCAGCTTGGTGGGGACTTCAATTCAAGAGACCCAGTACTTC.

This clonotype was recorded a few times. V usage is TRBV11-2 and J usage is TRBJ2-2; D is undetermined. V shed 3 bases and J shed 1 base, with 6 bases lying between them. Looked up from germline, CDR1 is SGHAT and CDR2 is FQNNGV. The CDR3 length is 14 residues. CDR3 loop: CASSLPVNTGELFF. The CDR3 region has the DNA TGTGCCAGCAGCTTGCCGGTGAACACCGGGGAGCTGTTTTTT.

The CDR3 region has the DNA TGCAGTGCTAGCTCTGGAAATCAGCCCCAGCATTTT. This gives the protein CSASSGNQPQHF. V gene TRBV20-1 combines with J gene TRBJ1-5; the D is unclear. There are 12 residues in the CDR3. V was shortened by 3 bases and J by 4 bases, with 7 bases between the two germline ends. The germline CDR1 and CDR2 sequences are DFQATT and SNEGSKA (reference sequence).

V and J are TRBV5-1 and TRBJ2-3; TRBD2 agrees at 8 bases. CDR3 length equals 15 residues. Germline CDR1 reads SGHRS; CDR2 reads YFSETQ. Trimming took 4 bases from V and 3 from J; bases not matched to a gene: 7. CDR3: CASSISGIGTDTQYF. In nucleotides, the CDR3 is TGCGCCAGCAGCATTAGCGGGATTGGTACAGATACGCAGTATTTT.

This clonotype was picked up a small number of times. V usage is TRBV9 and J usage is TRBJ1-2, with 10 bases aligning to TRBD1. V lost 0 bases and J lost 2; bases outside the gene matches: 1. This CDR3 spans 15 amino acids. CDR1 and CDR2 from the germline V gene are SGDLS and YYNGEE. CDR3 sequence (DNA): TGTGCCAGCAGCGTAGTGACAGGGGGCAACTATGGCTACACCTTC. Translated: CASSVVTGGNYGYTF.

The chain recombines TRBV6-1 with TRBJ2-3; 14 nucleotides match TRBD2. The trim removed 6 bases at V and 0 bases at J, leaving 8 bases unmatched. CDR1 is MNHNS and CDR2 is SASEGT in the germline V gene. CDR3 size: 18 residues. The CDR3 here is CASSLTSGGGYSTDTQYF. The CDR3 DNA sequence: TGTGCCAGCAGCCTGACTAGCGGGGGGGGCTATAGCACAGATACGCAGTATTTT.

The chain is built from TRBV12-3 or TRBV12-4 and TRBJ1-1, with D possibly TRBD1 on 5 matching bases. The CDR3 consists of 14 residues. Trimming removed 5 bases at V and 3 bases at J, with 13 bases between. DNA of the CDR3: TGTGCCAGCAGTGTCCAGGGAGCTTACACTGAAGCTTTCTTT. Its protein product is CASSVQGAYTEAFF.